What follows are 32 T cell receptor beta chains derived from one specimen sequenced in a study of shared clonotypes between healthy human individuals. Clones were sequenced by immunoSEQ multiplex PCR, and TCRdb holds only the in-frame ones, with some missing. The sample consists of approximately 1,000,000 clones, roughly 80% of them appearing once. What was sequenced was memory CD4+ T cells from PBMCs. Subset denoted: CD45RA-negative fraction. The receptors stem from a man younger than 35 in good health. Some clones in this sample may be carry-over from other donors' samples.

This chain uses TRBV6-1 with TRBJ2-5, with D perhaps assigned TRBD1 or TRBD2 (5 bases each). CDR1 is MNHNS, CDR2 SASEGT, per germline. V lost 0 bases and J lost 7, with 12 bases in between. The CDR3 consists of 14 residues. The CDR3: CASSEALQGRTQYF. DNA for the CDR3: TGTGCCAGCAGTGAAGCGCTCCAGGGACGGACCCAGTACTTC.

The chain employs TRBV7-8 and TRBJ2-7, with 10 bases that match TRBD1. Germline V gives CDR1 SGHVS, CDR2 FQNEAQ. The J segment lost 6 bases and the V segment lost 4 bases, leaving 12 bases of the junction unmatched. The CDR3 covers 16 residues. This CDR3 reads CASSSSPGQGTLEQYF. CDR3 coding DNA: TGTGCCAGCAGCTCAAGCCCGGGACAGGGGACCCTCGAGCAGTACTTC. Full variable domain (missing parts from reference TRBV7-8 and TRBJ2-7): GAGVSQSPRYKVAKRGQDVALRCDPISGHVSLFWYQQALGQGPEFLTYFQNEAQLDKSGLPSDRFFAERPEGSVSTLKIQRTQQEDSAVYLCASSSSPGQGTLEQYFGPGTRLTVT.

The rearrangement joins TRBV5-4 to TRBJ1-5; D is ambiguous. The CDR3 consists of 13 residues. Between the trimmed V and J ends, which lost 1 base and 0 bases, there was a span of 2 bases. CDR1 SGHNT and CDR2 YYREEE come from the germline V gene (reference sequence). Written as DNA, the CDR3 is TGTGCCAGCAGCTTGAATAGCAATCAGCCCCAGCATTTT. As protein: CASSLNSNQPQHF. Using reference TRBV5-4 and TRBJ1-5 for the parts outside the CDR3, the full variable domain is ETGVTQSPTHLIKTRGQQVTLRCSSQSGHNTVSWYQQALGQGPQFIFQYYREEENGRGNFPPRFSGLQFPNYSSELNVNALELDDSALYLCASSLNSNQPQHFGDGTRLSIL.

The chain employs TRBV7-9 and TRBJ2-5, with 8 nucleotides matching TRBD1. The CDR3 sequence is 15 residues long. Germline CDR1 SEHNR, CDR2 FQNEAQ (reference sequence). V shed 4 bases and J 6 bases; nucleotides not matched to a gene: 10. The CDR3 sequence: CASSYSRTGKKTQYF. The CDR3 coding sequence is TGTGCCAGCAGCTACAGCAGGACAGGGAAAAAGACCCAGTACTTC.

This clone occurred a few times. This chain uses TRBV7-2 with TRBJ1-5; D may be TRBD1 (5 bases). The V gene's germline CDR1 is SGHTA and CDR2 FQGNSA. Trimming stripped 4 bases from V and 5 bases from J, with 12 bases between. The length of the CDR3 is 14 residues. CDR3 amino acids: CASSSQQGYQPQHF. CDR3 coding DNA: TGTGCCAGCAGCTCCCAGCAGGGTTATCAGCCCCAGCATTTT. Combining the CDR3 with reference TRBV7-2 and TRBJ1-5 gives the whole variable domain GAGVSQSPSNKVTEKGKDVELRCDPISGHTALYWYRQSLGQGLEFLIYFQGNSAPDKSGLPSDRFSAERTGGSVSTLTIQRTQQEDSAVYLCASSSQQGYQPQHFGDGTRLSIL.

This sequence joins TRBV28 and TRBJ2-7; 11 bases line up with TRBD1. Germline CDR1 and CDR2: MDHEN and SYDVKM. V lost 4 bases, J lost 4 bases, and 9 bases stayed unmatched. The CDR3 runs 16 residues. For the CDR3, the DNA is TGTGCCAGCAGTTCCCTTGGGACAGGGGGGGGGTACGAGCAGTACTTC. Its protein product is CASSSLGTGGGYEQYF.

The chain couples TRBV7-2 to TRBJ2-2; D is undetermined. Trimming left V 1 base short and J 0 bases short, with 6 bases between. Germline-derived CDR1 and CDR2 are SGHTA and FQGNSA. The CDR3 consists of 15 residues. Written as DNA, the CDR3 is TGTGCCAGCAGCTTAGGGTCAACGAACACCGGGGAGCTGTTTTTT. Translation: CASSLGSTNTGELFF.

V usage is TRBV4-2 and J usage is TRBJ1-6, with D perhaps matching TRBD1 (5 bases). Germline V gene lookup returns CDR1 LGHNA and CDR2 YNFKEQ. Trimming shortened V by 4 bases and J by 7 bases, and 17 bases separated the two germline ends. This CDR3 is built from 16 residues. CDR3 nucleotide sequence: TGTGCCAGCAGCCTGACTACCCGGGACCCAAATTCACCCCTCCACTTT. Protein sequence: CASSLTTRDPNSPLHF.

This clone was seen a single time. The chain joins TRBV10-3 to TRBJ1-6; possibly TRBD1 for D (6 bases). V lost 6 bases to trimming and J lost 5 bases, with 11 bases between them. The germline gives CDR1 ENHRY, CDR2 SYGVKD. The CDR3 extends over 14 amino acids. CDR3 residues: CAIRGTPDNSPLHF. CDR3 nucleotides: TGTGCCATCAGAGGGACACCTGATAATTCACCCCTCCACTTT.

This chain joins TRBV2 and TRBJ2-2; TRBD1 aligns across 9 bases. J was trimmed by 4 bases and V by 4 bases; bases with no gene match: 4. In germline, CDR1 is SNHLY, CDR2 FYNNEI. The CDR3 has 15 residues. CDR3 nucleotides: TGTGCCAGCAGTGCACAGGGGGCGATCACCGGGGAGCTGTTTTTT. Its translation: CASSAQGAITGELFF.

DNA of the CDR3: TGTGCCAGTACCCCCGTCCCGGGACACTACACCGGGGAGCTGTTTTTT. This gives the protein CASTPVPGHYTGELFF. The chain carries TRBV19 and TRBJ2-2, with a possible D match to TRBD1 (6 bases). Trimming removed 7 bases at V and 3 bases at J, with 18 bases between. The CDR3 loop spans 16 amino acids. Germline CDR1 LNHDA, CDR2 SQIVND (reference sequence).

This clone was found a few times. The DNA for the CDR3 is TGTGCCAGCAGCATCGGCCCACAGGGGCAGCGGGAGACCCAGTACTTC. This codes for CASSIGPQGQRETQYF. The chain carries TRBV5-4 and TRBJ2-5, with TRBD1 matching over 7 bases. Germline V CDR1 and CDR2: SGHNT, YYREEE (reference sequence). The CDR3 has 16 residues. V lost 4 bases and J lost 5; bases outside the gene matches: 14.

Regarding this clone: This CDR3 is also generated by other DNA sequences in the sample. The chain joins TRBV29-1 to TRBJ2-5; TRBD2 agrees at 9 bases. V lost 7 bases and J lost 5; bases outside the gene matches: 2. Germline V gene data show CDR1 as SQVTM and CDR2 as ANQGSEA. There are 11 residues in the CDR3. The CDR3 here is CSGGLAETQYF. The CDR3, as DNA: TGCAGCGGGGGACTAGCTGAGACCCAGTACTTC.

CDR3 nucleotides: TGCGCCAGCAGAGAGGGACTCCAAACCCCCTACGAGCAGTACTTC. Protein: CASREGLQTPYEQYF. The chain carries TRBV5-1 and TRBJ2-7; D might be TRBD2 (6 bases). V was pared by 5 bases and J by 2 bases, with 17 bases between. Germline loops: CDR1 SGHRS, CDR2 YFSETQ. CDR3 length equals 15 residues.

The chain couples TRBV7-3 to TRBJ2-1, with 12 nucleotides matching TRBD2. Trimming took 3 bases from V and 10 from J; bases not matched to a gene: 7. The germline gives CDR1 SGHTA, CDR2 FQGTGA. There are 15 residues in the CDR3. CDR3 DNA: TGTGCCAGCAGCTTGCTAGCGGGAGGGCTCGAGGAGCAGTTCTTC. This encodes CASSLLAGGLEEQFF.

The rearrangement uses TRBV5-4 and TRBJ2-1, with D possibly called TRBD1 or TRBD2 (6 bases each). Germline values: CDR1 SGHNT, CDR2 YYREEE (reference sequence). Deletions cut 4 bases from V and 2 bases from J, with 19 bases between. The CDR3 contains 17 residues. The CDR3 region has the DNA TGTGCCAGCAGCGGGGGGCGGGGTCAGGGACCCTACAATGAGCAGTTCTTC. As protein: CASSGGRGQGPYNEQFF.

The genes are TRBV15 and TRBJ1-1; perhaps TRBD1 as D (5 bases). V lost 6 bases and J 4 bases, leaving 15 bases between the germline ends. The germline V gene encodes CDR1 LNHNV and CDR2 YYDKDF (reference sequence). The CDR3 length is 14 residues. The CDR3 nucleotides are TGTGCCACCAGTACACGGGGCGCCCCCACTGAAGCTTTCTTT. Translation: CATSTRGAPTEAFF.

This chain links TRBV10-3 with TRBJ1-5; maybe TRBD1 (6 bases). CDR3 size: 14 residues. V gave up 10 bases and J gave up 2 bases, with 15 bases separating them. Germline V lookup: CDR1 ENHRY, CDR2 SYGVKD. This CDR3 reads CATQGTIGNQPQHF. The DNA of the CDR3 is TGTGCCACCCAAGGGACAATTGGCAATCAGCCCCAGCATTTT.

The chain carries TRBV11-1 and TRBJ1-2; a possible D gene is TRBD1 (6 bases). V was pared by 6 bases and J by 1 base, with 18 bases between. The germline CDR1 and CDR2 sequences are SGHAT and FQDESV (reference sequence). The CDR3 loop spans 16 amino acids. The CDR3 loop reads CASSRNPGGINYGYTF. CDR3 in DNA: TGTGCCAGCAGTCGAAATCCGGGGGGCATTAACTATGGCTACACCTTC.

The chain couples TRBV9 to TRBJ2-3; D unclear. CDR3 length equals 14 residues. Trimming shortened V by 1 base and J by 8 bases, and 14 bases separated the two germline ends. From germline, CDR1 is SGDLS and CDR2 YYNGEE. CDR3 region: CASSVIPNRGTQYF. CDR3 coding DNA: TGTGCCAGCAGCGTAATCCCAAACAGAGGTACGCAGTATTTT.

The rearrangement joins TRBV11-2 to TRBJ1-3, with D perhaps matching TRBD1 (5 bases). V lost 5 bases and J lost 0, with 17 bases in between. This CDR3 region has 17 residues. Germline V gene sequence: CDR1 SGHAT, CDR2 FQNNGV. The CDR3 DNA sequence: TGTGCCAGCAGCACACCCGAGGGGCTACCCTCTGGAAACACCATATATTTT. It codes for CASSTPEGLPSGNTIYF.

The CDR3 loop reads CARGTPQGRGYSNEQFF. Here the CDR3 DNA reads TGTGCCAGAGGGACTCCACAGGGCCGGGGGTATTCCAATGAGCAGTTCTTC. This chain uses TRBV2 with TRBJ2-1; the D gene could be TRBD1 or TRBD2 (6 bases each). The CDR3 contains 17 residues. Germline V gene lookup returns CDR1 SNHLY and CDR2 FYNNEI. V shed 9 bases and J shed 6 bases, with 27 bases lying between them. Full variable domain (missing parts from reference TRBV2 and TRBJ2-1): EPEVTQTPSHQVTQMGQEVILRCVPISNHLYFYWYRQILGQKVEFLVSFYNNEISEKSEIFDDQFSVERPDGSNFTLKIRSTKLEDSAMYFCARGTPQGRGYSNEQFFGPGTRLTVL.

The V gene is TRBV11-3, the J gene TRBJ1-2, with a weak D call TRBD1 (6 bases). The V and J ends lost 5 bases and 5 bases respectively, with 24 bases between them. The CDR3 loop spans 17 amino acids. Looked up from germline, CDR1 is SGHNT and CDR2 is YENEEA. CDR3: CASSTTYTGTTEYGYTF. The CDR3, as DNA: TGTGCCAGCAGCACTACCTACACCGGGACAACAGAATATGGCTACACCTTC.

This clone was detected a few times. V gene TRBV2 combines with J gene TRBJ1-2; tentative D call: TRBD1 (5 bases). Germline V gene data show CDR1 as SNHLY and CDR2 as FYNNEI. CDR3 length: 16 residues. V lost 6 bases, J lost 3 bases, and 20 bases lay in between. The CDR3 sequence is CASRDPGGSPDYGYTF. CDR3 nucleotides: TGTGCCAGCAGGGACCCGGGGGGATCCCCGGACTATGGCTACACCTTC.

The chain's CDR3 is CASSLGSGGLTGELFF. The CDR3, as DNA: TGTGCCAGCAGCTTAGGGTCGGGAGGTCTCACCGGGGAGCTGTTTTTT. The chain combines TRBV7-9 with TRBJ2-2, with 7 bases lining up with TRBD2. V lost 1 base, J lost 4 bases, and 6 bases stayed unmatched. Germline CDR1 and CDR2: SEHNR and FQNEAQ (reference sequence). CDR3 length: 16 residues.

The J gene is TRBJ1-1, the V gene TRBV29-1; weak D call: TRBD1 (5 bases). This CDR3 is 13 amino acids long. V dropped 3 bases and J dropped 5 bases, with 13 bases sitting between them. The germline V gene has CDR1 SQVTM and CDR2 ANQGSEA. CDR3: CSVDGRDRTEAFF. The CDR3, as DNA: TGCAGCGTTGACGGCAGGGATCGGACTGAAGCTTTCTTT.

A single count supports this clone. The rearrangement uses TRBV5-4 and TRBJ2-1; possible D gene TRBD1, 6 bases. The ends were cut back, 0 bases at V and 0 bases at J, with 10 bases in the middle. CDR1 is SGHNT and CDR2 is YYREEE in the germline V gene (reference sequence). CDR3 length: 16 amino acids. In nucleotides, the CDR3 is TGTGCCAGCAGCTTGGGGGGGCAGAGCTCCTACAATGAGCAGTTCTTC. Its translation is CASSLGGQSSYNEQFF.

The chain recombines TRBV9 with TRBJ1-1, with D possibly matching TRBD1 (6 bases). The CDR3 is 15 amino acids. Germline loops: CDR1 SGDLS, CDR2 YYNGEE. V lost 3 bases and J 3 bases, leaving 15 bases between the germline ends. This CDR3 is CASSEGGGWDTEAFF. CDR3 bases: TGTGCCAGCAGCGAGGGAGGGGGATGGGACACTGAAGCTTTCTTT.

This clone was detected only a few times. The V call is TRBV4-2, the J call TRBJ1-1; perhaps TRBD1 as D (5 bases). This CDR3 has 15 amino acids. V lost 0 bases to trimming and J lost 0 bases, with 8 bases between them. From germline, CDR1 is LGHNA and CDR2 YNFKEQ. CDR3: CASSQDGDLNTEAFF. As DNA, the CDR3 is TGTGCCAGCAGCCAAGATGGGGACCTGAACACTGAAGCTTTCTTT.

The V and J genes are TRBV2 and TRBJ1-1; TRBD1 might be the D (6 bases). The V end lost 4 bases, the J end lost 7 bases, and 13 bases lay between the germline ends. The CDR3 sequence is 13 residues long. The germline gives CDR1 SNHLY, CDR2 FYNNEI. CDR3 DNA sequence: TGTGCCAGCAGTGGGTCAGGGGAGGTTGAAGCTTTCTTT. Translated, it gives CASSGSGEVEAFF.

The DNA of the CDR3 is TGTGCCAGCAGTTTACAGTTAGCGGGGCGCTCCCGAGCTTTCTTT. The encoded protein is CASSLQLAGRSRAFF. The chain joins TRBV28 to TRBJ1-1; possible D gene TRBD1, 5 bases. V was pared by 2 bases and J by 10 bases, with 20 bases between. Germline V gives CDR1 MDHEN, CDR2 SYDVKM. The CDR3 extends over 15 amino acids.

Concerning this clone: Other DNA variants within this sample encode the same CDR3. The chain combines TRBV29-1 with TRBJ2-5; no firm D call. CDR3 length: 11 amino acids. Germline V gene lookup returns CDR1 SQVTM and CDR2 ANQGSEA. V gave up 1 base and J gave up 5 bases, with 5 bases separating them. The CDR3 spells CSVEVGETQYF. CDR3 in DNA: TGCAGCGTTGAAGTCGGGGAGACCCAGTACTTC.